One and the same sample provided the 27 T cell receptor beta chains below, sequenced in a study of T cells in Graves' hyperthyroidism and ophthalmopathy. Amplified regions were TCR beta CDR3 sequences from RNA transcripts. Primed by the HTBI set, a first-round RT-PCR was run on the TCR CDR3. TCRdb recomputed calls from the multiplex PCR reads with MiXCR, one row per CDR3 protein. The sample yields fewer than 650,000 distinct CDR3 sequences, around 13% seen once. Sequencing used blood. The source is a woman aged 40 to 49 with Graves' hyperthyroidism.

This clonotype was counted ten times or more. CDR3 bases: TGTGCCAGCAGTGGGCAGGACAGGGGGCGAGGTGATACCCAGTACTTC. This sequence encodes CASSGQDRGRGDTQYF. The V call is TRBV6-1, the J call TRBJ2-5, with TRBD1 matching over 11 bases. Germline CDR1 MNHNS, CDR2 SASEGT. With 4 bases clipped from V and 8 bases from J, the junction kept 12 bases outside the gene matches. This CDR3 has 16 residues.

This clonotype was seen many times. This chain links TRBV7-7 with TRBJ2-1, with 7 bases aligning to TRBD2. With 10 bases clipped from V and 6 bases from J, the junction kept 9 bases outside the gene matches. This CDR3 comprises 13 residues. The germline CDR1 and CDR2 sequences are SSHAT and FNYEAQ (reference sequence). CDR3 residues: CATERPGGNEQFF. CDR3 bases: TGTGCCACCGAGAGGCCGGGGGGCAATGAGCAGTTCTTC.

Many counts were recorded for this clonotype. V is TRBV12-3 or TRBV12-4 and J is TRBJ2-2; D is uncertain. Trimming left V 2 bases short and J 1 base short, with 8 bases between. The CDR3 contains 15 residues. CDR3 in DNA: TGTGCCAGCAGTTTAAGGGCCCTGAACACCGGGGAGCTGTTTTTT. Translating gives CASSLRALNTGELFF.

This clonotype was seen a few times. This chain uses TRBV6-1 with TRBJ2-2; TRBD1 matches 7 bases. Germline CDR1 and CDR2: MNHNS and SASEGT. The J segment lost 5 bases and the V segment lost 3 bases, leaving 12 bases of the junction unmatched. CDR3 length: 17 amino acids. This CDR3 is CASSEIPTGVWTGELFF. CDR3 coding DNA: TGTGCCAGCAGTGAGATACCCACAGGGGTATGGACCGGGGAGCTGTTTTTT.

This clonotype was counted a few times. This chain joins TRBV7-9 and TRBJ1-2; tentative D call: TRBD1 (6 bases). The V gene's germline CDR1 is SEHNR and CDR2 FQNEAQ (reference sequence). The ends were cut back, 5 bases at V and 8 bases at J, with 12 bases in the middle. This CDR3 has 12 amino acids. The CDR3, as DNA: TGTGCCAGCAGCCTACAGGGACCGGGCTACACCTTC. Its translation: CASSLQGPGYTF.

Regarding this clonotype: A read error may be the cause here, since a much bigger clone is one base away. This CDR3 is missing its conserved last phenylalanine or tryptophan, likely due to a read error. The V gene is TRBV27, the J gene TRBJ2-7, with D unresolved. V was trimmed by 5 bases and J by 3 bases, leaving 14 bases between them. The CDR3 covers 14 residues. Germline V lookup: CDR1 MNHEY, CDR2 SMNVEV (reference sequence). Written as DNA, the CDR3 is TGTGCCAGCAGTCTTTATGCCCCTTACTACGAGCAGTACCTC. Protein sequence: CASSLYAPYYEQYL.

This clonotype has only a few counts. This chain uses TRBV9 with TRBJ1-5; no definite D call. The CDR3 has 15 amino acids. Germline CDR1 and CDR2: SGDLS and YYNGEE. V lost 3 bases and J 3 bases, leaving 13 bases between the germline ends. In DNA, the CDR3 is TGTGCCAGCAGCGGCGACGGAAGCCTCAATCAGCCCCAGCATTTT. It is translated as CASSGDGSLNQPQHF.

This clonotype was recorded many times. The chain employs TRBV24-1 and TRBJ2-2; tentatively, D is TRBD1 (6 bases). This CDR3 has 17 amino acids. CDR1 and CDR2 from the germline V gene are KGHDR and SFDVKD. With 4 bases removed from V and 6 bases from J, the gap between germline ends came to 20 bases. The CDR3 here is CATSEYQGTPDAGELFF. The CDR3 coding sequence is TGTGCCACCAGTGAATATCAGGGGACCCCGGACGCCGGGGAGCTGTTTTTT.

The chain has TRBV29-1 and TRBJ1-3; tentatively, D is TRBD1 (5 bases). V was cut by 7 bases and J by 1 base, with 11 bases left in between. Germline-derived CDR1 and CDR2 are SQVTM and ANQGSEA. This CDR3 has 13 amino acids. The CDR3 region is CSALGGSGNTIYF. The CDR3 DNA reads as TGCAGCGCCCTGGGGGGGTCTGGAAACACCATATATTTT.

This clonotype came up a few times. The rearrangement links TRBV19 to TRBJ2-6; a possible D gene is TRBD2 (5 bases). Germline-derived CDR1 and CDR2 are LNHDA and SQIVND (reference sequence). V lost 3 bases, J lost 2 bases, and 8 bases lay in between. The CDR3 extends over 15 amino acids. CDR3 DNA sequence: TGTGCCAGTAGTATGGGGAGTCCTGGGGCCAACGTCCTGACTTTC. Protein: CASSMGSPGANVLTF.

This clonotype was recorded at least ten times. The chain couples TRBV27 to TRBJ2-7, with 9 nucleotides matching TRBD1. This CDR3 comprises 13 residues. Germline V gives CDR1 MNHEY, CDR2 SMNVEV (reference sequence). J lost 5 bases, V lost 5 bases, and 4 bases had no gene match. The CDR3 DNA sequence: TGTGCCAGCAGTACGGACAGGGGCCACGAGCAGTACTTC. Residues: CASSTDRGHEQYF.

The V gene is TRBV9, the J gene TRBJ1-2; 7 nucleotides match TRBD1. Germline V gene sequence: CDR1 SGDLS, CDR2 YYNGEE. With V trimmed by 4 bases and J by 4 bases, 7 bases remained unmatched. This CDR3 spans 14 amino acids. CDR3 amino acids: CASSTRGFGYGYTF. Here the CDR3 DNA reads TGTGCCAGCAGCACCAGGGGGTTCGGCTATGGCTACACCTTC.

This clonotype has ten or more counts. The J gene is TRBJ2-1, the V gene TRBV3-1; TRBD1 might be the D (6 bases). CDR1 and CDR2 from the germline V gene are LGHDT and YNNKEL (reference sequence). CDR3 length equals 15 residues. Trimming stripped 6 bases from V and 0 bases from J, with 12 bases between. CDR3 sequence: CASSPTGSSYNEQFF. CDR3 DNA sequence: TGTGCCAGCAGTCCAACAGGGAGCTCCTACAATGAGCAGTTCTTC.

This clonotype has at least ten counts. J is TRBJ2-7 and V is TRBV28; perhaps TRBD2 as D (6 bases). V was trimmed by 8 bases and J by 1 base, leaving 12 bases between them. The CDR3 extends over 13 amino acids. The V gene's germline CDR1 is MDHEN and CDR2 SYDVKM. The CDR3 region has the DNA TGTGCCAGCTCCGGGAGCGGGTCCTACGAGCAGTACTTC. Its protein product is CASSGSGSYEQYF.

As to this clonotype: A read error is possible here, since a much larger clone lies one base away. The CDR3 ends on some other residue instead of the conserved phenylalanine or tryptophan, so this is likely a read error. The chain uses TRBV3-1 and TRBJ2-2; D unresolved. Per germline, CDR1 LGHDT and CDR2 YNNKEL (reference sequence). V lost 0 bases and J 4 bases, leaving 6 bases between the germline ends. The CDR3 runs 14 residues. CDR3: CASSQDLTTGELFL. The CDR3 coding sequence is TGTGCCAGCAGCCAAGACCTAACCACCGGGGAGCTGTTTCTT.

This chain joins TRBV29-1 and TRBJ2-5; tentative D call: TRBD2 (5 bases). CDR1 is SQVTM, CDR2 ANQGSEA, per germline. The V end was cut by 7 bases, the J end by 4 bases, with 16 bases between. The CDR3 is 13 residues long. Here the CDR3 DNA reads TGCAGCGGTATCCGGGATATACGAGAGACCCAGTACTTC. Its protein is CSGIRDIRETQYF.

This clonotype was seen repeatedly, ten times or more. The genes are TRBV7-8 and TRBJ2-1; 11 nucleotides agree with TRBD2. Unmatched junction bases numbered 7, after V lost 5 bases and J lost 4 bases. CDR3 size: 16 residues. Looked up from germline, CDR1 is SGHVS and CDR2 is FQNEAQ. In DNA, the CDR3 is TGTGCCAGCAGCCCAACTAGCGGGAGTAGGTACAATGAGCAGTTCTTC. Translating it yields CASSPTSGSRYNEQFF.

This clonotype has only a few counts. This sequence joins TRBV20-1 and TRBJ2-2, with D uncertain. This CDR3 comprises 13 residues. The V end lost 3 bases, the J end lost 4 bases, and 9 bases lay between the germline ends. The V gene's germline CDR1 is DFQATT and CDR2 SNEGSKA (reference sequence). The CDR3 DNA reads TGCAGTGCTAGGGCGACGGTCACCGGGGAGCTGTTTTTT. Amino acids: CSARATVTGELFF.

This clonotype was detected only a few times. The gene calls are TRBV5-5 and TRBJ2-5; tentative D call: TRBD1 (5 bases). The CDR3 length is 14 residues. CDR1 is SGHKS and CDR2 is YYEKEE in the germline V gene (reference sequence). The V end was cut by 0 bases, the J end by 0 bases, with 6 bases between. The CDR3 loop reads CASSLDRYQETQYF. In DNA form, the CDR3 reads TGTGCCAGCAGCTTGGACAGGTACCAAGAGACCCAGTACTTC.

In regard to this clonotype: The final CDR3 position lacks the conserved phenylalanine or tryptophan, pointing to a likely read error. The chain links TRBV28 to TRBJ2-7; D perhaps matches TRBD1 (6 bases). Germline assignment: CDR1 MDHEN and CDR2 SYDVKM. CDR3 length equals 14 residues. Deletions cut 5 bases from V and 0 bases from J, with 11 bases between. Written as DNA, the CDR3 is TGTGCCAGCAGTCCACCGACAGGCTCCTACGAGCAGTACCTC. This translates into CASSPPTGSYEQYL.

This clonotype has ten or more counts. This chain links TRBV29-1 with TRBJ2-1; D is undetermined. CDR1 and CDR2 from the germline V gene are SQVTM and ANQGSEA. The CDR3 length is 12 residues. The germline V and J ends were trimmed by 3 bases and 13 bases, with 16 bases remaining between them. This CDR3 reads CSVESGRLQQFF. The DNA for the CDR3 is TGCAGCGTTGAGAGTGGTAGGCTTCAACAGTTCTTC.

This clonotype has at least ten counts. V is TRBV28 and J is TRBJ2-3, with 7 bases aligning to TRBD1. Germline V gene sequence: CDR1 MDHEN, CDR2 SYDVKM. J was trimmed by 5 bases and V by 6 bases; bases with no gene match: 11. This CDR3 is built from 15 residues. The CDR3 protein is CASRPTGALGDTQYF. In DNA, the CDR3 is TGTGCCAGCAGGCCCACAGGGGCGCTCGGAGATACGCAGTATTTT. Based on the CDR3 plus reference TRBV28 and TRBJ2-3, the full variable domain is DVKVTQSSRYLVKRTGEKVFLECVQDMDHENMFWYRQDPGLGLRLIYFSYDVKMKEKGDIPEGYSVSREKKERFSLILESASTNQTSMYLCASRPTGALGDTQYFGPGTRLTVL.

This chain uses TRBV7-9 with TRBJ2-5; 10 positions agree with TRBD2. J lost 5 bases, V lost 6 bases, and 9 bases had no gene match. The germline V gene has CDR1 SEHNR and CDR2 FQNEAQ (reference sequence). CDR3 length: 15 amino acids. CDR3 nucleotides: TGTGCCAGCAGGGACAGCGGGAGGGCCCTGGAGACCCAGTACTTC. Translated: CASRDSGRALETQYF.

In the case of this clonotype: A much larger clone differs by one base, so this may be a read error. The V and J genes are TRBV20-1 and TRBJ2-4; 11 bases line up with TRBD2. Germline lookup yields CDR1 DFQATT and CDR2 SNEGSKA (reference sequence). The CDR3 covers 16 residues. With 3 bases clipped from V and 11 bases from J, the junction kept 15 bases outside the gene matches. CDR3 region: CSASPIAGGGSSFQYF. CDR3 in DNA: TGCAGTGCTAGCCCCATAGCGGGAGGGGGATCCTCTTTTCAGTACTTC.

In its sample, this clonotype was seen many times. The rearrangement joins TRBV28 to TRBJ1-2, with TRBD1 as a possible D gene (5 bases). Germline V lookup: CDR1 MDHEN, CDR2 SYDVKM. The V and J ends lost 5 bases and 4 bases respectively, with 11 bases between them. This CDR3 contains 13 residues. In DNA form, the CDR3 reads TGTGCCAGCAGTCGGGGACGGCTCTATGGCTACACCTTC. Protein product: CASSRGRLYGYTF.

The V call is TRBV12-3 or TRBV12-4, the J call TRBJ1-4; D might be TRBD1 (5 bases). The CDR3 is made up of 15 amino acids. V lost 7 bases and J lost 5, with 17 bases in between. CDR3 sequence (DNA): TGTGCCAGCACTTTGGGTGGGGACTTCAATGAAAAACTGTTTTTT. It encodes CASTLGGDFNEKLFF.

This clonotype was recorded many times. A junction end diverges from the germline sequence, so it may reflect a read error. For the CDR3, the DNA is TGTGCCAGCAGCTTAGGGCAGGGAGCCTACAATGAGCAGTTCTTC. Protein product: CASSLGQGAYNEQFF. V usage is TRBV12-3 or TRBV12-4 and J usage is TRBJ2-1; D assignment may be TRBD1 or TRBD2 (5 bases each). The length of the CDR3 is 15 residues.